This T cell receptor (beta chain) was profiled in a study of T cells in Graves' hyperthyroidism and ophthalmopathy (dated by TCRdb to about 2019). Describing the broader study: Peripheral blood samples were taken at the time of initial diagnosis, prior to any treatment. According to the paper, TCR Vbeta CDR3 sequencing was carried out on over 130 peripheral blood samples, which came from 40 to 45 ophthalmopathy, 70 to 80 hyperthyroidism and approximately 17 progressor patients. For training and testing, the 80 to 100 patients in the discovery cohort were randomly divided in a 7:3 ratio. Thyroid tissue and blood T-cell repertoires from more than 5 Graves' hyperthyroidism patients were also compared in the study. TCR V-J signatures able to tell the groups apart were searched for in a discovery cohort of around 95 patients, of whom more than 40 had Graves' ophthalmopathy and about 55 had stable Graves' hyperthyroidism. After blood sampling, hyperthyroidism patients were treated with methimazole at a starting dose of 30 mg daily, and ophthalmopathy patients were treated with high-dose intravenous methylprednisolone. Prospective prediction of ophthalmopathy was tested in an independent validation cohort consisting of roughly 19 hyperthyroidism patients and some 15 patients who later progressed to ophthalmopathy. Overall study outcomes, separate from this receptor: Most expanded thyroid clonotypes (frequency above 0.001) were also detected in blood, a finding suggesting that blood repertoires may reflect thyroid immune responses. Sample size was not statistically predetermined, and blinding of investigators to group allocation was not performed. In cross-validation, a model built on a 13 V-J signature told ophthalmopathy apart from stable hyperthyroidism with 85% to 90% sensitivity and roughly 81% specificity, and in testing the same model reached 80%/75%. In validation, the model predicted progression to ophthalmopathy with just under 71% sensitivity and 72% to 85% specificity, a median of 6.5 months before onset.

Amplification of TCR beta CDR3 regions was carried out from RNA transcripts. The first round of RT-PCR for the TCR CDR3 was performed with the HTBI primer set and the Qiagen OneStep RT-PCR kit. Libraries were constructed in a second round of multiplex PCR, after which size selection and purification were carried out. Sequencing of the libraries was done on an Illumina HiSeq2000 using paired-end 100 bp reads. Under the source paper's analysis protocol: Raw data were processed with SOAPnuke, discarding reads with adapters, uncalled bases, mean Phred below 15, or no exact constant-primer or identifier match. COPE v1.2.5 was used to merge high-quality paired reads, and clonotypes were defined as unique nucleotide sequences. Clonotypes were aligned to IMGT TRBV, TRBD and TRBJ reference segments using MiTCR v1.1. Analysis was restricted to V-J combinations with a frequency above 0.0001, which covered 99.2% of repertoires. The TCS score was defined as F50 (clonal expansion) divided by E x V (chaos), with BLOSUM62-based TCRdist calculated between CDR3 peptides within each V-J. Welch's t-statistics and random forest reduced 500 to 550 V-J features to about 13, which were used in a naive Bayes classifier (R e1071). TCRdb redid the processing of the public reads, applying fastp at Q25 and MiXCR, and retained in-frame beta chains. For every CDR3 protein sequence, its rows merge into one entry that carries the most common genes and DNA. The V and J calls were determined by TCRdb, not by the authors. In this sample the table shows fewer than 300,000 distinct CDR3 sequences, less than 30% of which occur a single time. Approximately 30% of the sample is in the top ten clones.

The CDR3, cysteine through phenylalanine, is 13 amino acids long. Here the CDR3 DNA is all that survives: 39 bases in frame from base 1. The germline V gene gives CDR1 as LGHNA and CDR2 as YNFKEQ. Between the V and J ends, shortened by 0 bases and 4 bases respectively, the junction contains 6 bases. This clonotype was recorded many times. Which antigen it targets is not known. No much larger clonotype is one base removed from it; base qualities were not supplied. The hyperthyroidism patients were between 18 and 65 years old and newly diagnosed, with a disease duration of less than 2 months. The study excluded patients with uncontrolled infections, other autoimmune diseases, pregnancy or lactation. Diagnoses relied on clinical symptoms, serum thyroxine and TRAb, thyroid ultrasound and orbital computed tomography. Blood from progressor patients was collected at the time of first diagnosis with hyperthyroidism, before any ophthalmopathy symptoms had appeared. PBMCs were isolated from approximately 10 ml of fresh peripheral blood by Ficoll-Paque density gradient centrifugation. Patients classed as progressors first received a Graves' hyperthyroidism diagnosis and then went on to develop ophthalmopathy during follow-up. Total RNA was extracted with Trizol reagent, and quality was checked on an Agilent 2100 Bioanalyzer.

The rearrangement joined TRBV4-2 to TRBJ1-2; a confident D gene designation cannot be given. The source is a man aged 40-50 years with Graves' hyperthyroidism that later progressed to Graves' ophthalmopathy. The sample was blood. The DNA is TGTGCCAGCAGCCAAGATCGGTTCTATGGCTACACCTTC. The translation is CASSQDRFYGYTF.